Given below is one TCR beta chain in context. In the original analysis: The assay estimated nucleated cells by amplifying reference gene primers. Some clones are missing from TCRdb's copy, which holds only in-frame ones; the method was immunoSEQ multiplex PCR. D and trimming were read from the DNA, whereas the V and J calls and clone size are those reported in that table. The repertoire consists of about 400,000 clones, with around 84% occurring once and the leading ten covering approximately 2.9%. The data derive from a study of blood T cell repertoires in COVID-19. Study-wide context: The United States, Italy and Spain supplied acute and convalescent COVID-19 samples. Sources were T cells, B-cell-depleted T cells, or PBMCs; the material itself was cDNA or gDNA.

The sample comprised peripheral blood. This sequence originates from a human donor in a cohort sampled during active COVID-19.

CDR3 DNA: TGCGCCAGCCGTCTTGAAGGGGCTCCCACAGATACGCAGTATTTT. Its protein product is CASRLEGAPTDTQYF. This chain links TRBV5-1 with TRBJ2-3; maybe TRBD1 (5 bases). The V end was cut by 7 bases, the J end by 2 bases, with 17 bases between. The CDR3 runs to 15 residues. Germline CDR1 and CDR2: SGHRS and YFSETQ.